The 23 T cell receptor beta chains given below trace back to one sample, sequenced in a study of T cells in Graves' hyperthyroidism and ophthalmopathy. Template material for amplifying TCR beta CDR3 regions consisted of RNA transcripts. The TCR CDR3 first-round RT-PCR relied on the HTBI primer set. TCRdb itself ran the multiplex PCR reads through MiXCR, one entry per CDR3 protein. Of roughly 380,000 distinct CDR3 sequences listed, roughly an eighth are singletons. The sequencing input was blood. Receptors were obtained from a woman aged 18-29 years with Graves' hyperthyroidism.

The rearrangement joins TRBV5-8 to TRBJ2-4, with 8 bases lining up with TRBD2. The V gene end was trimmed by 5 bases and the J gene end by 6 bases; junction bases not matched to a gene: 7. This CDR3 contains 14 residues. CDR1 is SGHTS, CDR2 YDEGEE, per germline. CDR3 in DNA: TGTGCCAGCAGTGACGGACTAGCTGGAAACATTCAGTACTTC. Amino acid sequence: CASSDGLAGNIQYF.

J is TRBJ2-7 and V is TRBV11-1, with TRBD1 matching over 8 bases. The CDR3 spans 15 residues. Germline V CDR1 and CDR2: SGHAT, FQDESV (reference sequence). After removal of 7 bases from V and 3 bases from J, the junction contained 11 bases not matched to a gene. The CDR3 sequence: CASTSGQGRNYEQYF. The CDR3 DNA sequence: TGTGCCAGCACCTCTGGACAGGGAAGGAACTACGAGCAGTACTTC. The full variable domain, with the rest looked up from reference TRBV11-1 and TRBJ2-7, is EAEVAQSPRYKITEKSQAVAFWCDPISGHATLYWYRQILGQGPELLVQFQDESVVDDSQLPKDRFSAERLKGVDSTLKIQPAELGDSAMYLCASTSGQGRNYEQYFGPGTRLTVT.

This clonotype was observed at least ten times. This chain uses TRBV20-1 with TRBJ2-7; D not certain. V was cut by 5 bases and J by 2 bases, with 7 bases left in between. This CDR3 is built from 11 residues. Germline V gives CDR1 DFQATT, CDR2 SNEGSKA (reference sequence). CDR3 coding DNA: TGCAGTGCTGACCTGACCTACGAGCAGTACTTC. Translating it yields CSADLTYEQYF.

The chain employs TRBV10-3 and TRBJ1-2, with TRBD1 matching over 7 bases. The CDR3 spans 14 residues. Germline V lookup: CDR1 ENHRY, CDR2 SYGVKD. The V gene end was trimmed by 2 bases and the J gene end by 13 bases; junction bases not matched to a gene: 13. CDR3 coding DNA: TGTGCCATCAGTGAGACAGGGGCCTATTCGGTTGTCACCTTC. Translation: CAISETGAYSVVTF.

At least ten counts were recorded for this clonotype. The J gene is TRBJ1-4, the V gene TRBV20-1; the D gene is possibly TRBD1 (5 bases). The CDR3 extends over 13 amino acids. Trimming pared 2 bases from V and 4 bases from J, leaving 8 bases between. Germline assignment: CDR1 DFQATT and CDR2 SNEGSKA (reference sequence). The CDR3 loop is CSARRDFNEKLFF. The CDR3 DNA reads TGCAGTGCTAGAAGGGACTTTAATGAAAAACTGTTTTTT.

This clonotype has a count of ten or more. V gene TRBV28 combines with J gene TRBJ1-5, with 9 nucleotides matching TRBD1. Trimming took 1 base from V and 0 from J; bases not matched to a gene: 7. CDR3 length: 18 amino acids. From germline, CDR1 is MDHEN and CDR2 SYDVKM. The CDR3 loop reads CASSLYGTGPTSNQPQHF. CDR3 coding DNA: TGTGCCAGCAGTTTATACGGGACAGGGCCGACTAGCAATCAGCCCCAGCATTTT.

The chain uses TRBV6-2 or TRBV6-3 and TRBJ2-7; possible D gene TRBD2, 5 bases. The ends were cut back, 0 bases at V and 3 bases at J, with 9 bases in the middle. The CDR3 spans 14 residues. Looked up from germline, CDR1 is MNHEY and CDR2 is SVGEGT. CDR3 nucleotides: TGTGCCAGCAGTTACTCCGGAGGCGGCTACGAGCAGTACTTC. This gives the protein CASSYSGGGYEQYF.

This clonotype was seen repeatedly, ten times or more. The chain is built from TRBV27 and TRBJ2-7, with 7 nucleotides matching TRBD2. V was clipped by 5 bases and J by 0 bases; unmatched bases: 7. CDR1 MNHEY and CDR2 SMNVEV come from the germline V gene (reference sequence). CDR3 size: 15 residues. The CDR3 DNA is TGTGCCAGCAGTCGGAGCGGGGTTAGCTCCTACGAGCAGTACTTC. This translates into CASSRSGVSSYEQYF.

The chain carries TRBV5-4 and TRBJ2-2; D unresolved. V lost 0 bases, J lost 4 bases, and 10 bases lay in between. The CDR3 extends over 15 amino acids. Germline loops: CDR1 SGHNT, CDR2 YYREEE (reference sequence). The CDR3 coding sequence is TGTGCCAGCAGCTTGGAGAGCTTCCTCACCGGGGAGCTGTTTTTT. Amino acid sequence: CASSLESFLTGELFF.

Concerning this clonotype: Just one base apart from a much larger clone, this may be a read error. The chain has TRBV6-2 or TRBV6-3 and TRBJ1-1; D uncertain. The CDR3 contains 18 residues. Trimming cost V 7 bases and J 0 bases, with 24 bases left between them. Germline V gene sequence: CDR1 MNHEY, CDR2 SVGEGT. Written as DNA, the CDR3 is TGTGCCAGCACCTTCACGGGCTGGAGGGCGCTTATGAACACTGAAGCTTTCTTT. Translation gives CASTFTGWRALMNTEAFF.

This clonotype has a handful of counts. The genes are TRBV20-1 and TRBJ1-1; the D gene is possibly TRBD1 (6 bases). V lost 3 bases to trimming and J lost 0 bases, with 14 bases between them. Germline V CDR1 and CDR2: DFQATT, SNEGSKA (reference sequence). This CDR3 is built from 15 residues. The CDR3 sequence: CSASLGQIMNTEAFF. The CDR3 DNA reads TGCAGTGCTAGCCTCGGACAGATCATGAACACTGAAGCTTTCTTT.

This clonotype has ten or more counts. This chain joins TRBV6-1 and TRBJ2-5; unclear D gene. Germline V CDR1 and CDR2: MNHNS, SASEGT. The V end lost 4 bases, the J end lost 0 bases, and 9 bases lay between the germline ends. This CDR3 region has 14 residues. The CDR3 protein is CASSATVYQETQYF. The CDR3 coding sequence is TGTGCCAGCAGTGCTACAGTGTACCAAGAGACCCAGTACTTC.

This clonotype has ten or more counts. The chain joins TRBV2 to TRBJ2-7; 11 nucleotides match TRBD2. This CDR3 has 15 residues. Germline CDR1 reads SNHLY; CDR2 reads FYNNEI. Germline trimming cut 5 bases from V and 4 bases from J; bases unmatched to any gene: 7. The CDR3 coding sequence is TGTGCCAGCAGTACCGCGACTAGCGGGACTTACGAGCAGTACTTC. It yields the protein CASSTATSGTYEQYF.

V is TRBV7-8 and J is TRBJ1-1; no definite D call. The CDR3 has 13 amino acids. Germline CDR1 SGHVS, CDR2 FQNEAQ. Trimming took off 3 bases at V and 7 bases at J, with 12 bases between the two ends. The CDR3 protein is CASSLYRADEAFF. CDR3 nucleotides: TGTGCCAGCAGCTTGTATCGGGCAGATGAAGCTTTCTTT.

CDR3 protein: CASSQDPGLRGYTQYF. The DNA of the CDR3 is TGCGCCAGCAGCCAAGATCCGGGACTACGCGGTTATACGCAGTATTTT. This rearrangement joins TRBV4-1 to TRBJ2-3, with 7 bases lining up with TRBD2. The CDR3 totals 16 residues. Germline V gives CDR1 MGHRA, CDR2 YSYEKL. Germline trimming cut 0 bases from V and 7 bases from J; bases unmatched to any gene: 10.

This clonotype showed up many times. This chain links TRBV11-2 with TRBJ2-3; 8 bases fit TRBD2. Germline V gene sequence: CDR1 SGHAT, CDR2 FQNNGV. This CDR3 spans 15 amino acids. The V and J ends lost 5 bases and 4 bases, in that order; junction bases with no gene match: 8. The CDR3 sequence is CASSMTGGDSDTQYF. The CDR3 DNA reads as TGTGCCAGCAGCATGACGGGGGGGGATTCAGATACGCAGTATTTT.

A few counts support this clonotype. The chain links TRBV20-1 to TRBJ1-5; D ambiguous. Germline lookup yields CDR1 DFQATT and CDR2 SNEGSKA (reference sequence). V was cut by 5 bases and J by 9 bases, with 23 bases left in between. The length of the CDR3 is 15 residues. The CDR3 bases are TGCAGTGCTTACGAACTCGGACGGCCGGGGTGGCCCCAGCATTTT. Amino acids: CSAYELGRPGWPQHF.

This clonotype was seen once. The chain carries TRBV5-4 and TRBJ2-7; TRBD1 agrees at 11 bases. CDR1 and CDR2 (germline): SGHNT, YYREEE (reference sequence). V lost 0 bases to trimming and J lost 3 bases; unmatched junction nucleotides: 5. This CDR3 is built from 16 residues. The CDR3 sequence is CASSLAPGQGDYEQYF. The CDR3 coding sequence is TGTGCCAGCAGCTTGGCCCCGGGACAGGGGGACTACGAGCAGTACTTC.

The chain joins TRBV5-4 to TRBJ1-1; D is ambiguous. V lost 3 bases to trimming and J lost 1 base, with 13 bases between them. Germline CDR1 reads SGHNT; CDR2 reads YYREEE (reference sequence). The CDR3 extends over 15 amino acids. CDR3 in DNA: TGTGCCAGCAGCTCCGGATGGGAGAGGAACACTGAAGCTTTCTTT. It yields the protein CASSSGWERNTEAFF.

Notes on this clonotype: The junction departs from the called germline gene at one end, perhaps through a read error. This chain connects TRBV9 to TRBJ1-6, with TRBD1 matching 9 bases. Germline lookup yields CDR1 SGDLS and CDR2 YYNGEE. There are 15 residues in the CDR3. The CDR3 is CASCVSGQGDSPLHF. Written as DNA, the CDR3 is TGTGCCAGCTGCGTCTCGGGACAGGGTGATTCACCCCTCCACTTT.

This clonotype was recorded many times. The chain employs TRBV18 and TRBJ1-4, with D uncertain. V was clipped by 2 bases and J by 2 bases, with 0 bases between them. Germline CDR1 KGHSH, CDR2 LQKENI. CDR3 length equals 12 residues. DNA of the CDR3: TGTGCCAGCTCACCAACTAATGAAAAACTGTTTTTT. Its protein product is CASSPTNEKLFF.

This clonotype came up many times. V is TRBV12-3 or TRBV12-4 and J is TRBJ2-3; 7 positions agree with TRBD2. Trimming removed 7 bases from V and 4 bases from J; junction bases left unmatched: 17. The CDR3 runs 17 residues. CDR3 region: CASTEMGAGVFSDTQYF. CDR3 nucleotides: TGTGCCAGCACAGAAATGGGTGCGGGAGTTTTTTCAGATACGCAGTATTTT.

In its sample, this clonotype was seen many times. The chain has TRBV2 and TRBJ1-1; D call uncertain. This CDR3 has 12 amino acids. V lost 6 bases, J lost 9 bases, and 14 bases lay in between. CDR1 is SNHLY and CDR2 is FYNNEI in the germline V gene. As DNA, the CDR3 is TGTGCCAGCAGCTCTACGAACCACAAAGCTTTCTTT. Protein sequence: CASSSTNHKAFF.